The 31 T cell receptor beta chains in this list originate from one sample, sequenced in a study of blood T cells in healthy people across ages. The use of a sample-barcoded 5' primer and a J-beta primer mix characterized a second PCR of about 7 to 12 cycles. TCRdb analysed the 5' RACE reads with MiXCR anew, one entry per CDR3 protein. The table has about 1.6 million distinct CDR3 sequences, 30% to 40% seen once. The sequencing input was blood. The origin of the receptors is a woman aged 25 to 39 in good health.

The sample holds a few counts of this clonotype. CDR3 region: CASSAQTVYANTGELFF. DNA for the CDR3: TGTGCCAGCAGTGCCCAGACAGTTTACGCGAACACCGGGGAGCTGTTTTTT. The chain has TRBV25-1 and TRBJ2-2, with D possibly TRBD1 on 5 matching bases. V was cut by 4 bases and J by 0 bases, with 15 bases left in between. The CDR3 covers 17 residues. Germline V gives CDR1 MGHDK, CDR2 SYGVNS.

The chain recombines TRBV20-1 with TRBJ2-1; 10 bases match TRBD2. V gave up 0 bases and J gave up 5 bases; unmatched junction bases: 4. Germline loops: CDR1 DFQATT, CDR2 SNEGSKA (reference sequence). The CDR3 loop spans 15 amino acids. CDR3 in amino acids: CSARDLAGAHNEQFF. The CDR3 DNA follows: TGCAGTGCTAGAGATCTAGCGGGAGCCCACAATGAGCAGTTCTTC.

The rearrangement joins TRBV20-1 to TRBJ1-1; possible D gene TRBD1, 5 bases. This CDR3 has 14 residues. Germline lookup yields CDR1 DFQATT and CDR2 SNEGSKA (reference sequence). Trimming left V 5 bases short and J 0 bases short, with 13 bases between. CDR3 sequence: CSAVNRGMNTEAFF. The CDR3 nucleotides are TGCAGTGCTGTAAATCGGGGCATGAACACTGAAGCTTTCTTT.

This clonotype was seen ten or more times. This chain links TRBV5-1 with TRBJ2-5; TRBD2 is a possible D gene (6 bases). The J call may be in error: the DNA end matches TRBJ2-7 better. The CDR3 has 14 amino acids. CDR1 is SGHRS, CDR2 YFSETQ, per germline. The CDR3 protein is CASSPIGSWSEQYF. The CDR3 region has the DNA TGCGCCAGCAGTCCGATCGGGAGTTGGTCCGAGCAGTACTTC.

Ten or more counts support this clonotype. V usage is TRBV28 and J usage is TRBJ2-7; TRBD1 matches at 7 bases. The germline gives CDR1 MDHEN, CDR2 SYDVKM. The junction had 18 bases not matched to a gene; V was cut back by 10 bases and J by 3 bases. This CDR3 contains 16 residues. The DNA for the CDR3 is TGTGCCACGGTCGGGCCTCGAACAGGGGCAATCTACGAGCAGTACTTC. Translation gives CATVGPRTGAIYEQYF.

The CDR3 spells CTTRPAGLGDEQYF. CDR3 DNA sequence: TGCACTACTCGGCCAGCGGGACTTGGAGACGAGCAGTACTTC. The chain combines TRBV20-1 with TRBJ2-7, with 7 bases aligning to TRBD2. This CDR3 region has 14 residues. Germline lookup yields CDR1 DFQATT and CDR2 SNEGSKA (reference sequence).

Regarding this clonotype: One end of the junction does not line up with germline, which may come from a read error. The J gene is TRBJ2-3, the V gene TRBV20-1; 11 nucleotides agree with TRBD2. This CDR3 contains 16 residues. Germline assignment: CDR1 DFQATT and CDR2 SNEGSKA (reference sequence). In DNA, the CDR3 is TGCAGTGCTAGACCGGGACTAGCGGACAACACAGATACGCGGTATTTT. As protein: CSARPGLADNTDTRYF.

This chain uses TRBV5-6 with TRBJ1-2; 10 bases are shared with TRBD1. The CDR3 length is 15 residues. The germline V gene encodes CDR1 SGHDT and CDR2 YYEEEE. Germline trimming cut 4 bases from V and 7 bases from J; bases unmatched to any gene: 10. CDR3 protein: CASSPVGTGVGGYTF. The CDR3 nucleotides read TGTGCCAGCAGCCCGGTAGGGACAGGGGTTGGTGGCTACACCTTC.

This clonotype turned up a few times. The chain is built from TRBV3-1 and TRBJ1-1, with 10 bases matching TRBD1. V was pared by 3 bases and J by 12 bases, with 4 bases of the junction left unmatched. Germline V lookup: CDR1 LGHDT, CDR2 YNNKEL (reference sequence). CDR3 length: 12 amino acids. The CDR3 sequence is CASSHGTGASFF. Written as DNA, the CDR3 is TGTGCCAGCAGCCATGGGACAGGGGCATCTTTCTTT.

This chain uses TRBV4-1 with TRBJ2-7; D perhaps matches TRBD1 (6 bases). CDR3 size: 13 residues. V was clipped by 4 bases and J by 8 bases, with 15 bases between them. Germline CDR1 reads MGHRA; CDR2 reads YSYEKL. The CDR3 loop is CASSLGAGDKQYF. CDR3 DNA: TGCGCCAGCAGCCTTGGGGCAGGGGACAAGCAGTACTTC.

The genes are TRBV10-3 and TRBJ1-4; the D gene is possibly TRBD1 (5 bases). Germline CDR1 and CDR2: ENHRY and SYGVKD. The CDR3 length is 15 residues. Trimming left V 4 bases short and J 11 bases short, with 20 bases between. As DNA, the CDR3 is TGTGCCATCAGTGCTCAAGACAGTCTTACTGAGAAACTGTTTTTT. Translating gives CAISAQDSLTEKLFF.

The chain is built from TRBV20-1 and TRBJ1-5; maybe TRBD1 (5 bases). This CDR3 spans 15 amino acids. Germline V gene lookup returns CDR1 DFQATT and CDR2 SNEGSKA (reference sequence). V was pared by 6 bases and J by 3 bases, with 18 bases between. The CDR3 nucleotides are TGCAGTGCCCCTCCCCTCTCAGGGCCCAATCAGCCCCAGCATTTT. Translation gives CSAPPLSGPNQPQHF.

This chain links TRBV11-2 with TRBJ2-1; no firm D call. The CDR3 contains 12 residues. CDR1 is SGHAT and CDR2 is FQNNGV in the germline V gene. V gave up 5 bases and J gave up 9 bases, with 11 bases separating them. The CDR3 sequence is CASSIGRAEQFF. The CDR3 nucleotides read TGTGCCAGCAGCATCGGACGGGCTGAGCAGTTCTTC.

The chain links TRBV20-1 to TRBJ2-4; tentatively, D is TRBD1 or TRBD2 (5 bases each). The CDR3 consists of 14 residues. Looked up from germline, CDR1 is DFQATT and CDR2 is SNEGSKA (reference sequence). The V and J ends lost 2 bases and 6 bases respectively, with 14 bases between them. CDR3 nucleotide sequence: TGCAGTGCTAGACGGGACCCTTCGGGAAACATTCAGTACTTC. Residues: CSARRDPSGNIQYF.

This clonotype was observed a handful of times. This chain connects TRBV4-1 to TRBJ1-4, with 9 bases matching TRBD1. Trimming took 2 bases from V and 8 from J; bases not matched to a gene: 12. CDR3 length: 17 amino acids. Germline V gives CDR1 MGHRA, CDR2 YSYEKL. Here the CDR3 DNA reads TGCGCCAGCAGCCAAACGCCTCCGGGGACAGGGAACGAAAAACTGTTTTTT. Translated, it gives CASSQTPPGTGNEKLFF.

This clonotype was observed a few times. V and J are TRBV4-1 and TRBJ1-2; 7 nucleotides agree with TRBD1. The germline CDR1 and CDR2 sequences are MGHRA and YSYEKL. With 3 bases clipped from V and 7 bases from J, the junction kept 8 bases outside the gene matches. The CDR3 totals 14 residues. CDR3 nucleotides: TGCGCCAGCAGCCAGGTACTCGGGACAGCTGGCTACACCTTC. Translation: CASSQVLGTAGYTF.

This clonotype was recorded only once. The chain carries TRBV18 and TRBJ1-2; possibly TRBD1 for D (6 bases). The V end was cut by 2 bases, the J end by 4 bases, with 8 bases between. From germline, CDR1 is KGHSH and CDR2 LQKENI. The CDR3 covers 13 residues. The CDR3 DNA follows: TGTGCCAGCTCACCAACACAGGGCTATGGCTACACCTTC. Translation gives CASSPTQGYGYTF.

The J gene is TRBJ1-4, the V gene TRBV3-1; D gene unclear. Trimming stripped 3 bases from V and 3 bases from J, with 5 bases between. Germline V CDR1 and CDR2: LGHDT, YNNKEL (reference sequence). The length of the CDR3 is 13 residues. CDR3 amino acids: CASSQVSNEKLFF. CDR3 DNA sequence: TGTGCCAGCAGCCAGGTTTCTAATGAAAAACTGTTTTTT.

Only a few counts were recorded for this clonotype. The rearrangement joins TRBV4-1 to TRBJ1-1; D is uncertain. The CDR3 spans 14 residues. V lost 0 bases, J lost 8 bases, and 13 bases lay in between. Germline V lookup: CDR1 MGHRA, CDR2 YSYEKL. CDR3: CASSQDGFGPEAFF. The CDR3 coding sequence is TGCGCCAGCAGCCAAGATGGCTTCGGCCCCGAAGCTTTCTTT.

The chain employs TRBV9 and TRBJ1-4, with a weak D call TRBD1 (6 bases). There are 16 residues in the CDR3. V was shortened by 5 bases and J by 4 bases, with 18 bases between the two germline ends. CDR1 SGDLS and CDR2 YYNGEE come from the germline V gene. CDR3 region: CASSSGQTSHNEKLFF. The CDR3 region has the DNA TGTGCCAGCAGTTCCGGACAGACCTCTCATAATGAAAAACTGTTTTTT. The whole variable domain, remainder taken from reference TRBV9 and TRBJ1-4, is DSGVTQTPKHLITATGQRVTLRCSPRSGDLSVYWYQQSLDQGLQFLIQYYNGEERAKGNILERFSAQQFPDLHSELNLSSLELGDSALYFCASSSGQTSHNEKLFFGSGTQLSVL.

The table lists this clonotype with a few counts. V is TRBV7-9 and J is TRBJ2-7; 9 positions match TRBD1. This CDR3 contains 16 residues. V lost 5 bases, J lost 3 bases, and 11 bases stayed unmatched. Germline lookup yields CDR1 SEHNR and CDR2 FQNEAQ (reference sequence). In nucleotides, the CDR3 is TGTGCCAGCAGCCCGGCCGGGACAGGGTTTGACTACGAGCAGTACTTC. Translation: CASSPAGTGFDYEQYF. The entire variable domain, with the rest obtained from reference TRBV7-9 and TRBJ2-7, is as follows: DTGVSQNPRHKITKRGQNVTFRCDPISEHNRLYWYRQTLGQGPEFLTYFQNEAQLEKSRLLSDRFSAERPKGSFSTLEIQRTEQGDSAMYLCASSPAGTGFDYEQYFGPGTRLTVT.

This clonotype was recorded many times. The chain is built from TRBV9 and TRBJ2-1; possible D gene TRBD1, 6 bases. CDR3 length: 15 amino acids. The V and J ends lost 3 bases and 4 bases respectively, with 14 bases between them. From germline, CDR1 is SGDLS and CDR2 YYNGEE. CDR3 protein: CASSATGTPYNEQFF. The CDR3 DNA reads TGTGCCAGCAGCGCGACCGGGACACCATACAATGAGCAGTTCTTC.

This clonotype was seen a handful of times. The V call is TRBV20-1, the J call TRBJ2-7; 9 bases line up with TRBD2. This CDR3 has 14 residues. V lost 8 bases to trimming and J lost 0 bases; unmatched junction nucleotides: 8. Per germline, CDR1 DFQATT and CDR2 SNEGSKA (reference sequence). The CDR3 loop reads CSPVAGVSSYEQYF. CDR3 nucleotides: TGCAGTCCAGTAGCGGGGGTGAGCTCCTACGAGCAGTACTTC.

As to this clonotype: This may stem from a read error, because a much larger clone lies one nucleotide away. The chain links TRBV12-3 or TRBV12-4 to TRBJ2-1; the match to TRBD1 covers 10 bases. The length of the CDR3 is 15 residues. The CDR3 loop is CTSSSRDRGAREQFF. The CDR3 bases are TGTACCAGCAGCTCCCGGGACAGGGGCGCCAGGGAGCAGTTCTTC.

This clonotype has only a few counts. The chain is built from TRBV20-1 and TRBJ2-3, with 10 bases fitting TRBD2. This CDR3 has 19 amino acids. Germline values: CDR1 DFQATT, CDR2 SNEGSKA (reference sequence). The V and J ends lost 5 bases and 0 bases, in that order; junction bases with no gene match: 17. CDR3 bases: TGCAGTGCTGCTCTGACAGCACTAGCGGGACGATGGAGCACAGATACGCAGTATTTT. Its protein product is CSAALTALAGRWSTDTQYF.

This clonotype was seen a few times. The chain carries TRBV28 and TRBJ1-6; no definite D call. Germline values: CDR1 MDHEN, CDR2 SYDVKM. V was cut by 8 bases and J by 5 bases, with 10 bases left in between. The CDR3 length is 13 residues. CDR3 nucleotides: TGTGCCAGCCGAGGGCAGCATAATTCACCCCTCCACTTT. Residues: CASRGQHNSPLHF.

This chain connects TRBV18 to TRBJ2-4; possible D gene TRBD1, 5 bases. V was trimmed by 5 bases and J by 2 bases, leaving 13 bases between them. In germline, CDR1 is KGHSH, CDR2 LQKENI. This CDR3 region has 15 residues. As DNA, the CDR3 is TGTGCCAGCTCAAGGGGCCCCGCGACCAAAAACATTCAGTACTTC. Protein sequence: CASSRGPATKNIQYF.

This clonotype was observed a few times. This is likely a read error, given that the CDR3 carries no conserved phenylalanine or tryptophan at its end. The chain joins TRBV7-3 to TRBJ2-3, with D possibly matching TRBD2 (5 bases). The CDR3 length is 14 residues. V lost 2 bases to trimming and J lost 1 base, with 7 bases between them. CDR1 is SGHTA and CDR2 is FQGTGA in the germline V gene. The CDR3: CASSLGRGTDTQYL. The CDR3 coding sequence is TGTGCCAGCAGCTTAGGGAGAGGCACAGATACGCAGTATTTG.

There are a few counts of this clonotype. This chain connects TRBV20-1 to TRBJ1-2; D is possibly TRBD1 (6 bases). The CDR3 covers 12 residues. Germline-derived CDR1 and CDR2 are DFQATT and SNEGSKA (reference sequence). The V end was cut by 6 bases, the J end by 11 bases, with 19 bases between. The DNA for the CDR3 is TGCAGTGCCCCCCGACAGGCCCCAGGTTACACCTTC. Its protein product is CSAPRQAPGYTF.

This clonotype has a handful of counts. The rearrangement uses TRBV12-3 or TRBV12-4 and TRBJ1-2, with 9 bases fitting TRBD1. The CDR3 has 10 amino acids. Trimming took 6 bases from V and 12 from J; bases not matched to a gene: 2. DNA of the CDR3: TGTGCCAGCAGGGGACAGGGTGACACCTTC. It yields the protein CASRGQGDTF.

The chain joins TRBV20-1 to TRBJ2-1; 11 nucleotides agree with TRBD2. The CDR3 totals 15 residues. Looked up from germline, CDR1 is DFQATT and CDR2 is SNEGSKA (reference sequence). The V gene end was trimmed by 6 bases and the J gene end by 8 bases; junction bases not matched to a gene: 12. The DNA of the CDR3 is TGCAGTGCGCTGCCCCTAGCGGGAGGTTGGCATGAGCAGTTCTTC. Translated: CSALPLAGGWHEQFF.